The clone carrying this T cell receptor beta chain was counted at least ten times. TCRdb reanalysed the 5' RACE reads using MiXCR and keeps one entry per CDR3 protein. The sample carries fewer than 350,000 distinct CDR3 sequences, roughly an eighth recorded once. The sample comes from a study of T-cell memory formation after mild COVID-19. CDR3 length equals 12 residues. V lost 1 base to trimming and J lost 5 bases, with 4 bases between them. Germline CDR1 SGHRS, CDR2 YFSETQ. The sequenced material came from PBMCs or a T cell subset sorted from them (not recorded which). The sequence was obtained from a man younger than 35 who had mild COVID-19 (a few samples of this study predate the infection). Cell type and time point are not known. This chain uses TRBV5-1 with TRBJ2-1; D remains unclear. The CDR3 nucleotides read TGCGCCAGCAGCTTGCAGAACAATGAGCAGTTCTTC. It codes for CASSLQNNEQFF.